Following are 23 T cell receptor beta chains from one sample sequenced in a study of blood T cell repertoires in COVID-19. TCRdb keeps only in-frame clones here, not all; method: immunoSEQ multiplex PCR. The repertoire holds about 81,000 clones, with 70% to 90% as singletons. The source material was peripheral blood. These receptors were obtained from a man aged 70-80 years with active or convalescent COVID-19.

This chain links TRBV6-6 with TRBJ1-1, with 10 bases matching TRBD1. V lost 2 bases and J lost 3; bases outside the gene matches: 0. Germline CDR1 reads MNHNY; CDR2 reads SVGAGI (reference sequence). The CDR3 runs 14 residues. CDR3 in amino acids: CASSYGTGDTEAFF. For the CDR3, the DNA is TGTGCCAGCAGTTACGGGACAGGGGACACTGAAGCTTTCTTT.

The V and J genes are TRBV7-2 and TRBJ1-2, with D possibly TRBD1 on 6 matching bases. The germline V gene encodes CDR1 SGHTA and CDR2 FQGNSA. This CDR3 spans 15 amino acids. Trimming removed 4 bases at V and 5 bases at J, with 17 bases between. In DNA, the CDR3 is TGTGCCAGCAGCTCGGACGGGGGGCGCTTATATGGCTACACCTTC. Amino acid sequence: CASSSDGGRLYGYTF.

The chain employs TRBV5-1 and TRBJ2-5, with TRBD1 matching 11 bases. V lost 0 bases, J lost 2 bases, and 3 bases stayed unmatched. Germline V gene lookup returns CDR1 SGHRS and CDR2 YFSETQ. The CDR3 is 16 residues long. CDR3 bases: TGCGCCAGCAGCTTGGTAGGGACAGGGGGTCAAGAGACCCAGTACTTC. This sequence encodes CASSLVGTGGQETQYF. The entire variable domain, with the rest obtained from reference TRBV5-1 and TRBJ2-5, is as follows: KAGVTQTPRYLIKTRGQQVTLSCSPISGHRSVSWYQQTPGQGLQFLFEYFSETQRNKGNFPGRFSGRQFSNSRSEMNVSTLELGDSALYLCASSLVGTGGQETQYFGPGTRLLVL.

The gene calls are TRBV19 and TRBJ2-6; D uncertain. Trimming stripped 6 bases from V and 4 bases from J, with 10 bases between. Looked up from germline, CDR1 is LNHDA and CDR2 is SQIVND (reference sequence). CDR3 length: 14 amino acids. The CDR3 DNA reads TGTGCCAGTAGGAGCGATCCCGGGGCCAACGTCCTGACTTTC. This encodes CASRSDPGANVLTF.

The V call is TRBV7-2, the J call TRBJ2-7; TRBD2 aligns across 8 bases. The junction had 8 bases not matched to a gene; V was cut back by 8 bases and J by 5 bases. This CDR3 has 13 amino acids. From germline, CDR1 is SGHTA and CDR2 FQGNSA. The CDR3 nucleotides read TGTGCCAGCCAAGCGGGGGCCAGCAACGAGCAGTACTTC. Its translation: CASQAGASNEQYF.

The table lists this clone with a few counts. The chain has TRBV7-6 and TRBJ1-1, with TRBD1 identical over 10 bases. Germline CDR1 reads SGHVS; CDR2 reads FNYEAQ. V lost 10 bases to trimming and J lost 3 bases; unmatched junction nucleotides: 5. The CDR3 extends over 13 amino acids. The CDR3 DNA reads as TGTGCCATATCGACAGGGGGCCACACTGAAGCTTTCTTT. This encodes CAISTGGHTEAFF.

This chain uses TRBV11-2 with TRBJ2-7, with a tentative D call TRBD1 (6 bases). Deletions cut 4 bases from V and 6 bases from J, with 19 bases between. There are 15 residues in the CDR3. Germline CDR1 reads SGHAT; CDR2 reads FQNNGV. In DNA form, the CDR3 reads TGTGCCAGCAGCTCTTACAGGGCAGTACGAACCGAGCAGTACTTC. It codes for CASSSYRAVRTEQYF.

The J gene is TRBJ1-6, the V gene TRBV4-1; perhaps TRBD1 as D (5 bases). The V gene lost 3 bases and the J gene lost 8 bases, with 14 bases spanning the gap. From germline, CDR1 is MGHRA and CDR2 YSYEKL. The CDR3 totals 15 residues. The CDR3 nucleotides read TGCGCCAGCAGCCAGGGGCACCGGGTCTATTCACCCCTCCACTTT. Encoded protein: CASSQGHRVYSPLHF.

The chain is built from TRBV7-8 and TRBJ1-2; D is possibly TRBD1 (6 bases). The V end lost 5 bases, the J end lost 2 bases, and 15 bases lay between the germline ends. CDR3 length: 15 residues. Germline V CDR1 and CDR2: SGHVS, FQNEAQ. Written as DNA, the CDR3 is TGTGCCAGCAGCGCAGACGGCAGGGGAAACTATGGCTACACCTTC. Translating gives CASSADGRGNYGYTF.

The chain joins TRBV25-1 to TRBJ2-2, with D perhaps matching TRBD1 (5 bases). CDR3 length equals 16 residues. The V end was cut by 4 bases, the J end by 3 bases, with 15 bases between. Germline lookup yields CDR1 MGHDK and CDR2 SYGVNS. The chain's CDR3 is CASSGPREYDTGELFF. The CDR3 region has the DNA TGTGCCAGCAGTGGACCCAGGGAATACGACACCGGGGAGCTGTTTTTT.

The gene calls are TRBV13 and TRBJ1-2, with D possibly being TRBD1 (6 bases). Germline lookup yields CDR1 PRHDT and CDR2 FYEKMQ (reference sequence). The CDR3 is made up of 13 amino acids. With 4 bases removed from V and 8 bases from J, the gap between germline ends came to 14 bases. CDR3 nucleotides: TGTGCCAGCAGCTCAACAGGGTATGGGGGCTACACCTTC. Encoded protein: CASSSTGYGGYTF.

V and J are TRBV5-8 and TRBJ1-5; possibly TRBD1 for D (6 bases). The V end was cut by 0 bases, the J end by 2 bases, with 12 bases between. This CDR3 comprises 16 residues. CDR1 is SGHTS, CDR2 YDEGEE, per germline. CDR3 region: CASSLESGVGNQPQHF. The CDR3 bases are TGTGCCAGCAGCTTGGAGTCAGGGGTGGGCAATCAGCCCCAGCATTTT.

The CDR3 nucleotides are TGTGCCAGCAGCGCCCTGGGAGCTTCCTCGGTGGCCGGGGAGCTGTTTTTT. As protein: CASSALGASSVAGELFF. The chain combines TRBV9 with TRBJ2-2, with D possibly being TRBD2 (5 bases). The CDR3 is 17 residues long. Germline CDR1 SGDLS, CDR2 YYNGEE. V lost 3 bases to trimming and J lost 6 bases, with 21 bases between them.

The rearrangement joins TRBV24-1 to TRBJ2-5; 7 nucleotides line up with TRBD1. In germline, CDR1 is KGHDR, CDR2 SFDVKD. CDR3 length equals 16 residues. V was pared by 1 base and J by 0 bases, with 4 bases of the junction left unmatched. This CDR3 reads CATSDFGRGYQETQYF. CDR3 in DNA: TGTGCCACCAGTGATTTTGGCAGGGGGTACCAAGAGACCCAGTACTTC.

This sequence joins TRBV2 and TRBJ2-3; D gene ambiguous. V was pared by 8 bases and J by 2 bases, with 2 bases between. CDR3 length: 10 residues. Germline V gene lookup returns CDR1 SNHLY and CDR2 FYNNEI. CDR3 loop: CASLTDTQYF. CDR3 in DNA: TGTGCCAGCCTCACAGATACGCAGTATTTT.

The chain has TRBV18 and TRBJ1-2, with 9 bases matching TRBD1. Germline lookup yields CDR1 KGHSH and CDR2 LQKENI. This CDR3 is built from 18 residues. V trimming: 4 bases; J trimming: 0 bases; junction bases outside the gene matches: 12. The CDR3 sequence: CASSLTFSTGGSNYGYTF. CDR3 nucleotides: TGTGCCAGCTCACTAACGTTTTCGACAGGGGGTTCTAACTATGGCTACACCTTC.

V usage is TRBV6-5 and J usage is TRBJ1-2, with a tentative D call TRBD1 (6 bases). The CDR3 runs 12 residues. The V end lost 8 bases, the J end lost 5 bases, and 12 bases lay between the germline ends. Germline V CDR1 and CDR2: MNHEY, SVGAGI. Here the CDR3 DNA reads TGTGCCAGCTGGGACACAGGGTATGGCTACACCTTC. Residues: CASWDTGYGYTF.

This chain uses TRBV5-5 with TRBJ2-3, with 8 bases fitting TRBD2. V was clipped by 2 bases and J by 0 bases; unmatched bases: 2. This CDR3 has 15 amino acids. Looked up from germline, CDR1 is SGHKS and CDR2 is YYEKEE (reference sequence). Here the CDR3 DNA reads TGTGCCAGCAGCTTCCCGGGGGGGAGCACAGATACGCAGTATTTT. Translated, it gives CASSFPGGSTDTQYF.

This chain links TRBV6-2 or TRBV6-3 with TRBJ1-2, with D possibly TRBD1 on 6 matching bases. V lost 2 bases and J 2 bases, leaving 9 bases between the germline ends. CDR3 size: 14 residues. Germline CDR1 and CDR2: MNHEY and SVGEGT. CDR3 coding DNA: TGTGCCAGCAGTTACAACAGGGAAAACTATGGCTACACCTTC. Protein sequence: CASSYNRENYGYTF.

The CDR3 is CASSQGAGTLSTDTQYF. In DNA, the CDR3 is TGTGCCAGCAGCCAAGGAGCCGGGACACTAAGCACAGATACGCAGTATTTT. This chain links TRBV4-2 with TRBJ2-3, with D perhaps TRBD1 (6 bases). CDR1 LGHNA and CDR2 YNFKEQ come from the germline V gene. Trimming stripped 1 base from V and 0 bases from J, with 14 bases between. The CDR3 length is 17 residues.

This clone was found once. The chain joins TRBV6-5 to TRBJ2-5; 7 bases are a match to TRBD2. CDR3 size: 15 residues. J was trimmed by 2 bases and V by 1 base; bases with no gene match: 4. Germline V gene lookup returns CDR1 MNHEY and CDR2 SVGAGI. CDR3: CASSYWTGGQETQYF. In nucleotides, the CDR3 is TGTGCCAGCAGTTACTGGACGGGGGGACAAGAGACCCAGTACTTC.

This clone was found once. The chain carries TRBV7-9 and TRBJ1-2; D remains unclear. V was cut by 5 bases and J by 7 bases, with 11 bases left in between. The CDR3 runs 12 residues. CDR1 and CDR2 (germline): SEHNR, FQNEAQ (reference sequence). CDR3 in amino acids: CASSIGEGGYTF. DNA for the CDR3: TGTGCCAGCAGCATCGGAGAAGGTGGCTACACCTTC.

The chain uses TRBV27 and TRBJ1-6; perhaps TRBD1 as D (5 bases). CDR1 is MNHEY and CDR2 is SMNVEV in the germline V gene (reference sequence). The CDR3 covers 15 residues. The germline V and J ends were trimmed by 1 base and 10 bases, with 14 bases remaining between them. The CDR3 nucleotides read TGTGCCAGCAGTTTATGGGCAGGGCGGGACTCACCCCTCCACTTT. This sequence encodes CASSLWAGRDSPLHF.